This TCR beta chain derives from a study of cytomegalovirus exposure and HLA in healthy donors. Study outcomes and limitations: The study had only CMV serostatus as immune exposure information.

Note on this clone: Its antigen is unidentified.

Primers: 60 Vbeta forward and 13 Jbeta reverse. Repertoires were generated with immunoSEQ multiplex PCR, while TCRdb's copy carries only in-frame clones and drops some. The profile shows some 170,000 clones, roughly nine tenths of them singletons. CDR1 and CDR2 from the germline V gene are GTSNPN and SVGIG (reference sequence). The V end lost 3 bases, the J end lost 4 bases, and 9 bases lay between the germline ends. CDR3 size: 12 residues. The receptor was derived from a woman under 40 in good health and CMV-seronegative. Sequences were obtained from PBMCs. The J gene is TRBJ1-1, the V gene TRBV30; no clear D. The CDR3 is CAWRPGGTEAFF. The CDR3, as DNA: TGTGCCTGGAGGCCGGGAGGCACTGAAGCTTTCTTT.